Listed below are T cell receptor beta chains from one sample, sequenced in a study of T cells in localized non-small cell lung cancer. Sequencing used immunoSEQ multiplex PCR; TCRdb keeps in-frame clones, though not all of them. Altogether 90,000 to 100,000 clones are present, approximately 91% being singletons, with the ten largest covering roughly 4%. The material sequenced was PBMCs, taken before any cancer treatment. These TCRs come from a woman aged 40-69 years with stage II squamous cell lung carcinoma. Each CDR3 is given with its conserved first and last residue.

V	CDR3
TRBV15	CATSREALAGTADTQYF
TRBV10-3	CAISGSRESSGNTIYF
TRBV2	CASSERNTEAFF
TRBV7-9	CASSRGVTGRNYGYTF
TRBV9	CASSRGGGYEQYF
TRBV5-1	CASSSSPGTGSYEQYF
TRBV5-1	CASSPDSNQPQHF
TRBV30	CAWKGAPHQETQYF
TRBV30	CAWSVLGVNLYNEQFF
TRBV2	CASRGSGNTIYF
TRBV5-5	CASSLGSNQPQHF
TRBV15	CATSRGGGSSGNTIYF
TRBV5-4	CASSLNLAETQYF
TRBV5-4	CASSPGGYEQYF
TRBV6-1	CASLQGRTDQPQHF
TRBV6-1	CASSVKTANTEAFF
TRBV27	CASSSQHNYQPQHF
TRBV2	CASIGGDPPYEQYF
TRBV5-1	CASSPTGLRGIDEQFF
TRBV7-8	CASSLAPPRVTQYF